This T cell receptor (beta chain) was found in a study of CD4 T cells in relation to SARS-CoV-2 and coronaviruses. Study summary: PBMCs were cultured with antigen for roughly nine days before TCR beta sequencing. Findings of the study overall: Crossreactive clones expanded significantly less to SARS-CoV-2 than monoreactive clones.

Unexposed donor CD4+ T cells date from about 2011-2018, before the COVID-19 pandemic. After about 11 days of culture, CD4+ T cells were isolated. Sequenced by immunoSEQ multiplex PCR; TCRdb stores in-frame clones only, minus some. Of about 21,000 clones in the sample, less than 75% were seen once. The CDR3 has 13 amino acids. Germline CDR1 reads SNHLY; CDR2 reads FYNNEI. The germline V and J ends were trimmed by 1 base and 4 bases, with 7 bases remaining between them. Remarks on this clone: What it recognizes is unknown.

The sequencing sample was made of CD4+ T cells from PBMCs, cultured in vitro. The clonotype comes from a human donor in good health. The chain carries TRBV2 and TRBJ1-2; D unclear. The CDR3 DNA reads as TGTGCCAGCAGTGAAGTCTTGGGCTATGGCTACACCTTC. Translated: CASSEVLGYGYTF.